The source of this TCR beta chain is a study of blood T cell repertoires in COVID-19. Study as a whole: Acute and convalescent COVID-19 specimens originated in the United States, Italy and Spain.

Original processing notes: Reference gene primer amplification gave nucleated cell count estimates. The repertoire was sequenced with immunoSEQ multiplex PCR; TCRdb's copy has only in-frame clones and lacks some. V and J calls and clone size come straight from that table; D and trimming were deduced from the DNA. In the table there are over 350,000 clones, approximately 90% of which are singletons. There are 17 residues in the CDR3. Germline-derived CDR1 and CDR2 are LNHDA and SQIVND (reference sequence). Trimming pared 9 bases from V and 0 bases from J, leaving 21 bases between. Participant ages covered about 18 to 89 years across 24 US areas. This clone was counted only a few times.

Sequencing used PBMCs or T cells enriched from blood (not recorded which). The chain recombines TRBV19 with TRBJ1-3; TRBD1 might be the D (5 bases). The receptor was derived from a woman aged 18-29 years who had recovered from COVID-19. CDR3 loop: CASRPRGGKVSGNTIYF. The CDR3 region has the DNA TGTGCCAGCCGACCCCGGGGGGGTAAAGTCTCTGGAAACACCATATATTTT.